This TCR beta chain was retrieved from a study of control samples from healthy donors and cancer patients. The V and J ends lost 0 bases and 4 bases respectively, with 17 bases between them. The CDR3 contains 17 residues. In germline, CDR1 is SGHDT, CDR2 YYEEEE. Measured with immunoSEQ multiplex PCR; TCRdb has only the in-frame clones, and not every one. Of about 160,000 clones in the sample, around nine tenths are singletons; the top ten hold around 12%. This receptor was obtained from a man aged 25 to 40 in good health. Specimen: blood. The chain joins TRBV5-6 to TRBJ1-5; D not resolved. CDR3 loop: CASSLERGWGTNQPQHF. In nucleotides, the CDR3 is TGTGCCAGCAGCTTGGAGCGGGGTTGGGGAACAAATCAGCCCCAGCATTTT. Complete variable domain (other parts from reference TRBV5-6 and TRBJ1-5): DAGVTQSPTHLIKTRGQQVTLRCSPKSGHDTVSWYQQALGQGPQFIFQYYEEEERQRGNFPDRFSGHQFPNYSSELNVNALLLGDSALYLCASSLERGWGTNQPQHFGDGTRLSIL.